The rows below give T cell receptor beta chains drawn from one sample of a study of OX40 agonist ivuxolimab in advanced cancers. The protocol was immunoSEQ multiplex PCR, while the TCRdb copy is restricted to in-frame clones and leaves out a portion. The sample records some 80,000 clones, around 87% being singletons. The sample consisted of CD4+ or CD8+ T cells sorted from blood, taken in a trial of the OX40 agonist ivuxolimab. These receptors were obtained from an adult with an advanced solid tumor such as melanoma, head and neck, liver or kidney cancer. Each CDR3 is given with its conserved first and last residue. A D gene is named only where the DNA matches it firmly. Expanded clones are given a class, and other clones once, few, many or no size at all.

abundance	v_gene	len	j_gene	d_gene	CDR3aa	CDR3nt
NA	TRBV28	16	TRBJ1-3	NA	CASSSGGKVSGNTIYF	TGTGCCAGCAGTTCCGGGGGGAAAGTCTCTGGAAACACCATATATTTT
NA	TRBV5-6	14	TRBJ1-4	TRBD1	CASSPGGVREKLFF	TGTGCCAGCAGCCCAGGGGGGGTACGAGAAAAACTGTTTTTT
once	TRBV30	15	TRBJ2-3	NA	CASTHQGFLKDTQYF	TGTGCCTCCACCCACCAGGGGTTCCTAAAAGATACGCAGTATTTT
NA	TRBV7-3	16	TRBJ2-2	TRBD2	CASSLTLAGRTGELFF	TGTGCCAGCAGCCTAACACTAGCGGGACGGACCGGGGAGCTGTTTTTT
NA	TRBV19	14	TRBJ2-7	NA	CASSMGQGNNEQYF	TGTGCCAGTAGTATGGGCCAGGGGAACAACGAGCAGTACTTC
NA	TRBV27	16	TRBJ2-1	TRBD2	CASTPFSGGRYNEQFF	TGTGCCAGCACCCCCTTTAGCGGGGGTCGATACAATGAGCAGTTCTTC
NA	TRBV19	18	TRBJ2-2	TRBD2	CASSTRTSGSRKTGELFF	TGTGCCAGTAGTACGAGGACTAGCGGGAGTCGAAAAACCGGGGAGCTGTTTTTT
NA	TRBV7-9	14	TRBJ1-2	NA	CASSLALANYGYTF	TGTGCCAGCAGCTTAGCACTTGCTAACTATGGCTACACCTTC
NA	TRBV28	16	TRBJ2-2	TRBD1	CASSFSTGGFTGELFF	TGTGCCAGCAGTTTCTCGACAGGGGGCTTCACCGGGGAGCTGTTTTTT
NA	TRBV28	13	TRBJ1-5	TRBD1	CASLGQGAQPQHF	TGTGCCAGCCTTGGACAGGGGGCCCAGCCCCAGCATTTT
NA	TRBV7-3	13	TRBJ2-1	TRBD2	CASSRDYINEQFF	TGTGCCAGCAGCAGGGACTACATTAATGAGCAGTTCTTC
NA	TRBV10-1	14	TRBJ2-7	NA	CASSESRGTYEQYF	TGCGCCAGCAGTGAGTCGAGAGGAACCTACGAGCAGTACTTC
once	TRBV19	13	TRBJ1-4	NA	CASSWGKDEKLFF	TGTGCCAGTAGTTGGGGGAAAGATGAAAAACTGTTTTTT
once	TRBV11-2	13	TRBJ1-2	NA	CASSLDRRGGYTF	TGTGCCAGCAGCTTAGATAGGAGGGGTGGCTACACCTTC
once	TRBV6-6	15	TRBJ1-2	NA	CASIAPGPKNYGYTF	TGTGCCAGCATTGCACCCGGACCTAAGAATTATGGCTACACCTTC
once	TRBV19	13	TRBJ1-5	NA	CASSIAGDQPQHF	TGTGCCAGTAGTATCGCGGGAGATCAGCCCCAGCATTTT
NA	TRBV7-2	15	TRBJ1-6	NA	CASSPRPGLDSPLHF	TGTGCCAGCAGCCCAAGGCCAGGGCTTGATTCACCCCTCCACTTT
NA	TRBV5-1	13	TRBJ1-2	NA	CASREPGGYGYTF	TGCGCCAGCAGAGAGCCGGGGGGCTATGGCTACACCTTC
NA	TRBV2	13	TRBJ1-2	TRBD1	CASSPGQPYGYTF	TGTGCCAGCAGTCCGGGACAGCCCTATGGCTACACCTTC
NA	TRBV7-2	15	TRBJ1-4	NA	CASSLVGRVGEKLFF	TGTGCCAGCAGCTTAGTCGGCAGGGTAGGGGAAAAACTGTTTTTT
NA	TRBV10-1	13	TRBJ1-1	NA	CASSESTMGKAFF	TGCGCCAGCAGTGAGTCGACGATGGGGAAAGCTTTCTTT
NA	TRBV18	14	TRBJ1-1	NA	CASSPPGSGPGAFF	TGTGCCAGCTCACCACCGGGCTCGGGCCCCGGAGCTTTCTTT
NA	TRBV19	16	TRBJ2-2	TRBD1	CASSKGARGNTGELFF	TGTGCCAGTAGCAAGGGGGCCAGGGGGAACACCGGGGAGCTGTTTTTT
NA	TRBV5-1	14	TRBJ1-2	TRBD1	CASSPDRSSYGYTF	TGCGCCAGCAGCCCGGACAGGTCAAGCTATGGCTACACCTTC
NA	TRBV7-2	14	TRBJ2-5	NA	CASSLVGLQETQYF	TGTGCCAGCAGCTTAGTAGGGCTCCAAGAGACCCAGTACTTC
NA	TRBV6-1	13	TRBJ1-5	TRBD1	CASRDRGHQPQHF	TGTGCCAGCAGGGACAGGGGGCATCAGCCCCAGCATTTT
NA	TRBV7-2	16	TRBJ1-2	NA	CASSLAGSGLRGGYTF	TGTGCCAGCAGCTTAGCGGGTTCGGGCTTAAGGGGGGGCTACACCTTC
NA	TRBV5-1	17	TRBJ1-3	NA	CASSLRPGGTSGNTIYF	TGCGCCAGCAGCTTGCGCCCCGGGGGTACCTCTGGAAACACCATATATTTT
NA	TRBV30	17	TRBJ1-6	TRBD1	CAWSSSGGATDNSPLHF	TGTGCCTGGAGTTCCTCAGGGGGCGCGACGGACAATTCACCCCTCCACTTT
NA	TRBV7-2	16	TRBJ2-5	NA	CASSSQGPRLQETQYF	TGTGCCAGCAGCTCACAGGGCCCTAGGTTACAGGAGACCCAGTACTTC
few	TRBV12-5	12	TRBJ2-5	TRBD2	CASGPASGDLYF	TGTGCTAGTGGTCCCGCGAGCGGGGACCTCTACTTC
NA	TRBV5-1	15	TRBJ1-5	NA	CASSLAGDEVQPQHF	TGCGCCAGCAGCTTGGCCGGGGACGAGGTTCAGCCCCAGCATTTT
NA	TRBV19	15	TRBJ1-2	NA	CATRPQTGTPYGYTF	TGTGCCACCCGGCCCCAAACCGGGACTCCCTATGGCTACACCTTC
once	TRBV29-1	13	TRBJ1-1	TRBD1	CSVGQGLNTEAFF	TGCAGCGTAGGACAGGGACTGAACACTGAAGCTTTCTTT
NA	TRBV6-5	15	TRBJ2-1	NA	CASRGAGRTYNEQFF	TGTGCCAGCAGGGGGGCGGGAAGGACCTACAATGAGCAGTTCTTC
NA	TRBV5-5	15	TRBJ2-1	NA	CASSFGRRGNNEQFF	TGTGCCAGCAGCTTCGGGCGTCGTGGAAACAATGAGCAGTTCTTC
NA	TRBV28	14	TRBJ2-7	TRBD1	CASSRDRGRAEQYF	TGTGCCAGCAGTCGAGACAGGGGTCGGGCCGAGCAGTACTTC